This T cell receptor beta chain stems from a study of patients and donors after allogeneic stem cell transplantation. From the RT-PCR reads, TCRdb called clonotypes with MiXCR, one entry per CDR3 protein. The sample consists of hundreds of thousands of distinct CDR3 sequences, 16% of them appearing once. This CDR3 has 15 amino acids. CDR1 and CDR2 from the germline V gene are SEHNR and FQNEAQ (reference sequence). V shed 5 bases and J 3 bases; nucleotides not matched to a gene: 9. The sample holds a few counts of this clonotype. Material: blood, either unsorted or a sorted T cell fraction (not recorded which). The V gene is TRBV7-9, the J gene TRBJ2-7, with 8 bases identical to TRBD1. This TCR was sampled from a human donor who was either an allogeneic HSCT recipient or a stem cell or donor lymphocyte infusion donor (not recorded which). It is not recorded whose cells these are; they may come from a transplant donor. The CDR3 DNA sequence: TGTGCCAGCAGCCTTAGGACAGGGCCGGACTACGAGCAGTACTTC. Translation gives CASSLRTGPDYEQYF.